This T cell receptor beta chain was recorded in a study of cytomegalovirus exposure and HLA in healthy donors. V was clipped by 3 bases and J by 11 bases, with 17 bases between them. Germline V gene lookup returns CDR1 SGHDT and CDR2 YYEEEE. The CDR3 length is 13 residues. PCR involved 60 Vbeta and 13 Jbeta primers. Measured with immunoSEQ multiplex PCR; TCRdb has only the in-frame clones, and not every one. The sample shows more than 110,000 clones, around three quarters of them seen only once. At collection, donors were nominally healthy, but unrecorded immune exposures were probable. This chain connects TRBV5-6 to TRBJ2-5, with D perhaps matching TRBD2 (6 bases). The receptor's source is a man aged 40-49 years in good health and CMV-seropositive. The source material was PBMCs. CDR3 region: CASSSRMKREQYF. The CDR3, as DNA: TGTGCCAGCAGCTCCCGGATGAAACGGGAGCAGTACTTC.